Shown below are 32 T cell receptor beta chains from a single sample sequenced in a study of shared clonotypes between healthy human individuals. Here immunoSEQ multiplex PCR was the method, and the copy in TCRdb shows in-frame clones only, minus some. The table records 750,000 to 1,000,000 clones, 80% to 95% of them present only once. The naive CD8 fraction comprised CD45RO-negative cells positively selected for CCR7 and excluded terminally differentiated effector memory CD45RA+ cells. Specimen: naive CD8+ T cells sorted from blood. These receptors came from a man aged 25 to 45 in good health.

V usage is TRBV29-1 and J usage is TRBJ2-5; possible D gene TRBD1, 6 bases. Germline assignment: CDR1 SQVTM and CDR2 ANQGSEA. Trimming cost V 6 bases and J 5 bases, with 10 bases left between them. There are 11 residues in the CDR3. This CDR3 is CSVYRVETQYF. Here the CDR3 DNA reads TGCAGCGTATACAGGGTTGAGACCCAGTACTTC.

This clone was counted a single time. The chain links TRBV5-1 to TRBJ2-7; D is possibly TRBD2 (8 bases). V lost 4 bases and J 3 bases, leaving 29 bases between the germline ends. Germline-derived CDR1 and CDR2 are SGHRS and YFSETQ. This CDR3 spans 19 amino acids. Here the CDR3 reads CASSEGQAPMVAGSYEQYF. The CDR3 bases are TGCGCCAGCAGCGAAGGACAGGCTCCCATGGTAGCGGGAAGCTACGAGCAGTACTTC.

The V gene is TRBV21-1, the J gene TRBJ2-7; the DNA was not used to check the table's D call, TRBD1. TRBV21-1 is labeled a pseudogene. CDR3 length: 16 residues. CDR3 nucleotides: TGTGCCAGCAGCAAAGCTCTCCAGGGCAAATACGACGAGCAGTACTTC. Translating gives CASSKALQGKYDEQYF.

V and J are TRBV6-5 and TRBJ1-1; no firm D call. CDR3 size: 16 residues. CDR1 and CDR2 (germline): MNHEY, SVGAGI. Trimming took 0 bases from V and 0 from J, leaving 11 bases between them. CDR3 sequence (DNA): TGTGCCAGCAGTTACTCGGCTTCGGTCTTGAACACTGAAGCTTTCTTT. Protein product: CASSYSASVLNTEAFF.

CDR3 nucleotides: TGTGCCAGCAGTTCCAACCAGGGGGCCGTCACTGAAGCTTTCTTT. It is translated as CASSSNQGAVTEAFF. This chain connects TRBV27 to TRBJ1-1; 8 nucleotides line up with TRBD1. V lost 4 bases to trimming and J lost 4 bases; unmatched junction nucleotides: 8. Germline CDR1 is MNHEY and CDR2 is SMNVEV (reference sequence). This CDR3 region has 15 residues.

DNA of the CDR3: TGTGCCAGCAGCTACTCTGGGGCCAACGTCCTGACTTTC. Encoded protein: CASSYSGANVLTF. The J gene is TRBJ2-6, the V gene TRBV2; no firm D call. V lost 6 bases and J 0 bases, leaving 3 bases between the germline ends. Per germline, CDR1 SNHLY and CDR2 FYNNEI. The CDR3 extends over 13 amino acids.

This chain connects TRBV18 to TRBJ2-3, with unresolved D. The germline V gene has CDR1 KGHSH and CDR2 LQKENI. Trimming cost V 1 base and J 2 bases, with 13 bases left between them. The CDR3 has 16 amino acids. The DNA of the CDR3 is TGTGCCAGCTCACCACTAATAGATCGCGTCACAGATACGCAGTATTTT. Protein: CASSPLIDRVTDTQYF.

This clone was observed a handful of times. The J gene is TRBJ2-2, the V gene TRBV28; D unresolved. The germline gives CDR1 MDHEN, CDR2 SYDVKM. The V end was cut by 2 bases, the J end by 10 bases, with 8 bases between. The CDR3 runs 12 residues. The CDR3 sequence: CASSLELLELFF. The CDR3 DNA reads as TGTGCCAGCAGTTTAGAATTACTGGAGCTGTTTTTT. The variable domain in full, with the rest retrieved from reference TRBV28 and TRBJ2-2, is DVKVTQSSRYLVKRTGEKVFLECVQDMDHENMFWYRQDPGLGLRLIYFSYDVKMKEKGDIPEGYSVSREKKERFSLILESASTNQTSMYLCASSLELLELFFGEGSRLTVL.

The rearrangement links TRBV7-9 to TRBJ2-6; 10 bases agree with TRBD1. Germline assignment: CDR1 SEHNR and CDR2 FQNEAQ (reference sequence). The CDR3 contains 19 residues. V was clipped by 1 base and J by 0 bases; unmatched bases: 6. The CDR3 DNA follows: TGTGCCAGCAGCTTAGGGACAGGGGGAGGCAGCTCTGGGGCCAACGTCCTGACTTTC. This codes for CASSLGTGGGSSGANVLTF. Together with reference TRBV7-9 and TRBJ2-6, the CDR3 gives the full variable domain: DTGVSQNPRHKITKRGQNVTFRCDPISEHNRLYWYRQTLGQGPEFLTYFQNEAQLEKSRLLSDRFSAERPKGSFSTLEIQRTEQGDSAMYLCASSLGTGGGSSGANVLTFGAGSRLTVL.

The chain links TRBV6-1 to TRBJ1-1, with a possible D match to TRBD1 (5 bases). This CDR3 spans 17 amino acids. V shed 3 bases and J shed 4 bases, with 21 bases lying between them. CDR1 is MNHNS, CDR2 SASEGT, per germline. In nucleotides, the CDR3 is TGTGCCAGCAGTGAGGAGGGGTGGGGACTAACATTCACTGAAGCTTTCTTT. Translating gives CASSEEGWGLTFTEAFF.

The V and J genes are TRBV4-3 and TRBJ2-1; tentative D call: TRBD2 (5 bases). The CDR3 has 16 residues. V lost 1 base to trimming and J lost 3 bases, with 13 bases between them. The germline V gene has CDR1 LGHNA and CDR2 YSLEER. The CDR3 spells CASSQVIGVNYNEQFF. The CDR3 DNA reads as TGCGCCAGCAGCCAAGTTATCGGGGTGAACTACAATGAGCAGTTCTTC.

The count of this clone is one. The rearrangement joins TRBV4-1 to TRBJ2-2; 12 nucleotides match TRBD2. This CDR3 comprises 17 residues. Germline CDR1 MGHRA, CDR2 YSYEKL. Trimming took 4 bases from V and 4 from J; bases not matched to a gene: 7. The CDR3: CASSLKLAGGPTGELFF. The DNA for the CDR3 is TGCGCCAGCAGCCTGAAACTAGCGGGAGGTCCCACCGGGGAGCTGTTTTTT.

The gene calls are TRBV13 and TRBJ2-5, with a tentative D call TRBD2 (6 bases). Germline CDR1 is PRHDT and CDR2 is FYEKMQ (reference sequence). The germline V and J ends were trimmed by 4 bases and 3 bases, with 9 bases remaining between them. The CDR3 runs to 13 residues. The CDR3 coding sequence is TGTGCCAGCAGCTCGGGACTTAAAGAGACCCAGTACTTC. This codes for CASSSGLKETQYF. The full variable domain, completed using reference TRBV13 and TRBJ2-5, is AAGVIQSPRHLIKEKRETATLKCYPIPRHDTVYWYQQGPGQDPQFLISFYEKMQSDKGSIPDRFSAQQFSDYHSELNMSSLELGDSALYFCASSSGLKETQYFGPGTRLLVL.

As concerns this clone: Other DNA sequences from this sample encode an identical CDR3 as well. The J gene is TRBJ2-7, the V gene TRBV7-9, with unresolved D. This CDR3 spans 11 amino acids. Trimming removed 5 bases at V and 4 bases at J, with 6 bases between. Germline V gives CDR1 SEHNR, CDR2 FQNEAQ (reference sequence). The CDR3 nucleotides read TGTGCCAGCAGCCTGAGTTACGAGCAGTACTTC. Amino acids: CASSLSYEQYF. Together with reference TRBV7-9 and TRBJ2-7, the CDR3 gives the full variable domain: DTGVSQNPRHKITKRGQNVTFRCDPISEHNRLYWYRQTLGQGPEFLTYFQNEAQLEKSRLLSDRFSAERPKGSFSTLEIQRTEQGDSAMYLCASSLSYEQYFGPGTRLTVT.

Comment on this clone: Within the sample, other DNA sequences also encode this same CDR3. The chain has TRBV11-2 and TRBJ1-1, with D unresolved. CDR3 length: 11 amino acids. V shed 1 base and J shed 8 bases, with 5 bases lying between them. Germline CDR1 reads SGHAT; CDR2 reads FQNNGV. The CDR3 loop is CASSLGTEAFF. CDR3 nucleotides: TGTGCCAGCAGCTTAGGAACAGAAGCTTTCTTT.

The V gene is TRBV7-9, the J gene TRBJ2-7; D remains unclear. The CDR3 totals 13 residues. Germline V gives CDR1 SEHNR, CDR2 FQNEAQ (reference sequence). Trimming pared 4 bases from V and 3 bases from J, leaving 10 bases between. The CDR3 region is CASSSDLLYEQYF. The CDR3 DNA follows: TGTGCCAGCAGCTCGGACCTTCTCTACGAGCAGTACTTC.

The chain carries TRBV7-9 and TRBJ2-2; the D is unclear. The germline CDR1 and CDR2 sequences are SEHNR and FQNEAQ (reference sequence). V was shortened by 4 bases and J by 0 bases, with 9 bases between the two germline ends. There are 15 residues in the CDR3. CDR3 amino acids: CASSSRLANTGELFF. Written as DNA, the CDR3 is TGTGCCAGCAGCTCCCGTCTCGCGAACACCGGGGAGCTGTTTTTT.

This clone occurred once. The chain uses TRBV7-9 and TRBJ1-2; D remains ambiguous. V was clipped by 6 bases and J by 4 bases, with 15 bases between them. This CDR3 spans 14 amino acids. CDR1 and CDR2 (germline): SEHNR, FQNEAQ (reference sequence). The CDR3 region is CASSRPMVTYGYTF. The CDR3 coding sequence is TGTGCCAGCAGTCGCCCCATGGTCACCTATGGCTACACCTTC.

The chain is built from TRBV9 and TRBJ1-1, with D hard to call. Germline CDR1 reads SGDLS; CDR2 reads YYNGEE. The CDR3 sequence is 14 residues long. Trimming cost V 3 bases and J 6 bases, with 15 bases left between them. CDR3 residues: CASSETSRLAEAFF. DNA of the CDR3: TGTGCCAGCAGCGAGACTTCCAGGCTAGCTGAAGCTTTCTTT.

The chain is built from TRBV28 and TRBJ1-2; D is possibly TRBD1 (6 bases). V lost 6 bases to trimming and J lost 1 base, with 9 bases between them. The CDR3 covers 13 residues. From germline, CDR1 is MDHEN and CDR2 SYDVKM. This CDR3 is CASRPGHNYGYTF. CDR3 DNA sequence: TGTGCCAGCAGACCGGGACATAACTATGGCTACACCTTC.

The genes are TRBV6-5 and TRBJ1-4, with a possible D match to TRBD1 (5 bases). With 6 bases removed from V and 7 bases from J, the gap between germline ends came to 15 bases. The CDR3 has 14 amino acids. Per the germline V gene, CDR1 is MNHEY and CDR2 is SVGAGI. CDR3 coding DNA: TGTGCCAGCAGAACGCAGGGTCGTGGTGAAAAACTGTTTTTT. This gives the protein CASRTQGRGEKLFF.

The chain combines TRBV28 with TRBJ1-2; 7 positions match TRBD1. The CDR3 spans 15 residues. Germline loops: CDR1 MDHEN, CDR2 SYDVKM. The trim removed 4 bases at V and 10 bases at J, leaving 15 bases unmatched. The chain's CDR3 is CASSSDKLTGLVYTF. In DNA, the CDR3 is TGTGCCAGCAGTTCTGATAAACTGACAGGGTTGGTCTACACCTTC.

This clone was observed a handful of times. The chain is built from TRBV4-1 and TRBJ1-2; no reliable D call. Germline CDR1 MGHRA, CDR2 YSYEKL. The CDR3 length is 15 residues. V lost 0 bases and J 8 bases, leaving 16 bases between the germline ends. CDR3 sequence reads: CASSQDPYSLGGYTF. The CDR3 nucleotides are TGCGCCAGCAGCCAAGACCCGTACTCGTTAGGCGGCTACACCTTC.

The chain has TRBV27 and TRBJ2-7; perhaps TRBD2 as D (6 bases). The ends were cut back, 4 bases at V and 12 bases at J, with 16 bases in the middle. Germline V gene lookup returns CDR1 MNHEY and CDR2 SMNVEV (reference sequence). This CDR3 contains 12 residues. CDR3 protein: CASSSLGGLRYF. For the CDR3, the DNA is TGTGCCAGCAGTTCCCTCGGAGGGCTCAGGTACTTC.

The rearrangement uses TRBV27 and TRBJ1-2; 8 bases agree with TRBD1. The CDR3 is made up of 15 amino acids. J was trimmed by 6 bases and V by 5 bases; bases with no gene match: 11. Per the germline V gene, CDR1 is MNHEY and CDR2 is SMNVEV (reference sequence). The CDR3 coding sequence is TGTGCCAGCAGTCCGAATACAGGGGGTACCCATGGCTACACCTTC. Its protein is CASSPNTGGTHGYTF.

The rearrangement joins TRBV28 to TRBJ2-7, with D perhaps TRBD2 (5 bases). Germline V gene lookup returns CDR1 MDHEN and CDR2 SYDVKM. The V gene lost 3 bases and the J gene lost 0 bases, with 12 bases spanning the gap. The CDR3 contains 15 residues. CDR3 residues: CASSFPRGSSYEQYF. In nucleotides, the CDR3 is TGTGCCAGCAGTTTCCCGCGCGGGTCCTCCTACGAGCAGTACTTC.

The chain uses TRBV18 and TRBJ1-1, with TRBD1 matching 8 bases. The germline CDR1 and CDR2 sequences are KGHSH and LQKENI. This CDR3 contains 15 residues. J lost 7 bases, V lost 3 bases, and 10 bases had no gene match. This chain's CDR3 is CASSPLGQGWFEAFF. CDR3 in DNA: TGTGCCAGCTCACCCTTAGGACAGGGATGGTTTGAAGCTTTCTTT.

The genes are TRBV5-4 and TRBJ2-7; D gene uncertain. The CDR3 consists of 13 residues. The V gene's germline CDR1 is SGHNT and CDR2 YYREEE (reference sequence). Deletions cut 0 bases from V and 1 base from J, with 5 bases between. The CDR3 DNA reads TGTGCCAGCAGCTTGGATGGATCCTACGAGCAGTACTTC. Its protein is CASSLDGSYEQYF. The full variable domain, its missing parts supplied by reference TRBV5-4 and TRBJ2-7, is ETGVTQSPTHLIKTRGQQVTLRCSSQSGHNTVSWYQQALGQGPQFIFQYYREEENGRGNFPPRFSGLQFPNYSSELNVNALELDDSALYLCASSLDGSYEQYFGPGTRLTVT.

V usage is TRBV7-9 and J usage is TRBJ2-7, with a weak D call TRBD1 (6 bases). This CDR3 comprises 15 residues. Trimming stripped 2 bases from V and 0 bases from J, with 11 bases between. CDR1 and CDR2 from the germline V gene are SEHNR and FQNEAQ (reference sequence). CDR3 in amino acids: CASSLIGQSSYEQYF. In DNA, the CDR3 is TGTGCCAGCAGCTTAATAGGACAGTCCTCCTACGAGCAGTACTTC.

The V gene is TRBV21-1, the J gene TRBJ2-7; no check of the table's D call, TRBD2, against the DNA was made. TRBV21-1 is described as a pseudogene. CDR3 length equals 24 residues. CDR3 amino acids: CASIYRSTEPGLAGGPLQADEQYF. The CDR3 coding sequence is TGTGCCAGCATCTACCGCTCGACAGAGCCGGGACTAGCGGGAGGGCCTCTTCAGGCGGACGAGCAGTACTTC.

Note on this clone: It is unclear where the CDR3 begins or ends on the DNA, so no DNA is shown, and the CDR3 is as TCRdb lists it. The chain is built from TRBV27 and TRBJ1-2. Germline CDR1 is MNHEY and CDR2 is SMNVEV (reference sequence). From its first to its last residue, the CDR3 has 15 amino acids. The CDR3 protein is CASSTSTMANYGYTF.

The chain combines TRBV9 with TRBJ2-7, with D maybe TRBD1 (6 bases). Germline V gene sequence: CDR1 SGDLS, CDR2 YYNGEE. The CDR3 consists of 15 residues. V lost 3 bases and J lost 2, with 15 bases in between. The CDR3 loop reads CASSELPDRAYEQYF. CDR3 sequence (DNA): TGTGCCAGCAGCGAACTTCCGGACAGAGCCTACGAGCAGTACTTC.